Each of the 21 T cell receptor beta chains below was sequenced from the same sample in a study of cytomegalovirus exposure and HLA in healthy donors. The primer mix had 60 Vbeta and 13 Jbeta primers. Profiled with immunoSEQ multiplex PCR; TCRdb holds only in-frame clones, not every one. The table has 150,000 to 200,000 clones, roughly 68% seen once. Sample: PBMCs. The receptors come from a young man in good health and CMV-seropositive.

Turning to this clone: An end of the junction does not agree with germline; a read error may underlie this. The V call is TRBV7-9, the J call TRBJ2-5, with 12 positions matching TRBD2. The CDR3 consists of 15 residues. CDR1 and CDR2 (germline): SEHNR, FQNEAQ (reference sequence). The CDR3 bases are TGTTCCAGCAGCCCTAGACTAGCGGGGGAAGAGACCCAGTACTTC. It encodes CSSSPRLAGEETQYF.

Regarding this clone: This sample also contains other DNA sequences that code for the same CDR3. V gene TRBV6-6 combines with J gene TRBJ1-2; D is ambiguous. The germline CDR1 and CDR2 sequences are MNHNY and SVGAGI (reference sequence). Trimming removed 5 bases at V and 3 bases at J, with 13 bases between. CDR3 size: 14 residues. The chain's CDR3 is CASSPRTIHYGYTF. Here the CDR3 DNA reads TGTGCCAGCAGTCCCAGGACTATCCACTATGGCTACACCTTC.

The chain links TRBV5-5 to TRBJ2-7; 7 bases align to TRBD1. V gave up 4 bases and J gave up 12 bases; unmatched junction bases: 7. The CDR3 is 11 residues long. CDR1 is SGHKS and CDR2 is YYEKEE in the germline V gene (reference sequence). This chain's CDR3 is CASSLGGHAYF. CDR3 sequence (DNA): TGTGCCAGCAGCCTAGGGGGCCATGCGTACTTC.

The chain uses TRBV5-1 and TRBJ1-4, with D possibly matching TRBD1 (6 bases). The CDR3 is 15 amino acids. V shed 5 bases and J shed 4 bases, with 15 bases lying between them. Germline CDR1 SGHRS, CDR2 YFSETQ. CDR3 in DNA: TGCGCCAGCAGTACACTGGGGGCGGTTAATGAAAAACTGTTTTTT. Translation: CASSTLGAVNEKLFF.

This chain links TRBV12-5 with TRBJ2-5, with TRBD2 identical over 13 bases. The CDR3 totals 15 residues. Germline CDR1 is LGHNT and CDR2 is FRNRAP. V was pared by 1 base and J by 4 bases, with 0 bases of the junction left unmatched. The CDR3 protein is CASGLGTSGRETQYF. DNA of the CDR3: TGTGCTAGTGGTTTGGGGACTAGCGGGAGAGAGACCCAGTACTTC. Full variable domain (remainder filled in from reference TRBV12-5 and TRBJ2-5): DARVTQTPRHKVTEMGQEVTMRCQPILGHNTVFWYRQTMMQGLELLAYFRNRAPLDDSGMPKDRFSAEMPDATLATLKIQPSEPRDSAVYFCASGLGTSGRETQYFGPGTRLLVL.

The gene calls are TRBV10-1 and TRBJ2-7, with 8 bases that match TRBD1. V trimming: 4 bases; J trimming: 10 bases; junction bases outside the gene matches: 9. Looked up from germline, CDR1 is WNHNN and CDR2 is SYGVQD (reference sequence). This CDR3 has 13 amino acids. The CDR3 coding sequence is TGCGCCAGCAGTGCCGGACAGGGTCGCAGTCAGTACTTC. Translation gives CASSAGQGRSQYF.

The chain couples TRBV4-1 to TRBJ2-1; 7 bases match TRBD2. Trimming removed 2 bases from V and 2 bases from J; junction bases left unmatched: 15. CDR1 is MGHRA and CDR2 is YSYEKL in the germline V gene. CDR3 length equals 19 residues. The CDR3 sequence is CASSQWYAGASSAYNEQFF. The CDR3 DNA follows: TGCGCCAGCAGCCAATGGTATGCGGGAGCTAGCTCTGCCTACAATGAGCAGTTCTTC.

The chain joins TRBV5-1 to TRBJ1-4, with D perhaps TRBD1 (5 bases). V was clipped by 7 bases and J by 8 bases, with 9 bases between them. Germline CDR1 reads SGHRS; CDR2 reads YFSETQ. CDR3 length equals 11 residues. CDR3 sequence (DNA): TGCGCCAGCGGTGACAGCGAAAAACTGTTTTTT. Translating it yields CASGDSEKLFF.

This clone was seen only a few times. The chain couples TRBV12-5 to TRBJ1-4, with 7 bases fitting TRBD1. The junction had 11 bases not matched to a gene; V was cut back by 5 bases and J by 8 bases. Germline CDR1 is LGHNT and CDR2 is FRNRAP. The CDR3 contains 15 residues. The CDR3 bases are TGTGCTAGTGGTGCCGGGGACAGCGGGGGCGAAAAACTGTTTTTT. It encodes CASGAGDSGGEKLFF.

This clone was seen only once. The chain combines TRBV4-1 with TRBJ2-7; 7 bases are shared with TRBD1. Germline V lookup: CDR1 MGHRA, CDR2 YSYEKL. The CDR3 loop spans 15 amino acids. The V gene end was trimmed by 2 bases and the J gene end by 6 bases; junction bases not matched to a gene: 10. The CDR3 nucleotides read TGCGCCAGCAGCCAACGGGACAGCCCAGCGAGCGAGCAGTACTTC. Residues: CASSQRDSPASEQYF.

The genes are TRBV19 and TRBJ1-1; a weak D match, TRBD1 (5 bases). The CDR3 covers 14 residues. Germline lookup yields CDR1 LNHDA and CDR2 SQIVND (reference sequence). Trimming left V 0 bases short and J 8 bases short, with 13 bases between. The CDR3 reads CASSIDRDTDEAFF. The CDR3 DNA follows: TGTGCCAGTAGTATAGACAGGGATACGGACGAAGCTTTCTTT.

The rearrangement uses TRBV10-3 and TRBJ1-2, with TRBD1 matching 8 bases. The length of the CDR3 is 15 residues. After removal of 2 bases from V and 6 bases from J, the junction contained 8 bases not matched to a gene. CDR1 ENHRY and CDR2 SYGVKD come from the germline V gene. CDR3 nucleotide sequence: TGTGCCATCAGTGAGACCAAAACAGGGGGTAATGGCTACACCTTC. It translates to CAISETKTGGNGYTF.

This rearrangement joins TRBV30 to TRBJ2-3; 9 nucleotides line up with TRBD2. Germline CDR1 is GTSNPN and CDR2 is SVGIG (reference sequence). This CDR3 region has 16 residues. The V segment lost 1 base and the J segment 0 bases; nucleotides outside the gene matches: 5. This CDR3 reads CAWSGASGISTDTQYF. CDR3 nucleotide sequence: TGTGCCTGGAGTGGGGCTAGCGGGATCAGCACAGATACGCAGTATTTT.

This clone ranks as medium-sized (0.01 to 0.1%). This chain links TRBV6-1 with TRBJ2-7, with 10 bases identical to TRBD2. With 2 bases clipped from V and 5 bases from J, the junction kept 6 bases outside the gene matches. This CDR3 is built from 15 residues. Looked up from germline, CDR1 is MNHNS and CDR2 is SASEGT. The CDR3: CASSELAGDRDEQYF. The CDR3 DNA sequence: TGTGCCAGCAGTGAACTAGCGGGAGATAGAGACGAGCAGTACTTC.

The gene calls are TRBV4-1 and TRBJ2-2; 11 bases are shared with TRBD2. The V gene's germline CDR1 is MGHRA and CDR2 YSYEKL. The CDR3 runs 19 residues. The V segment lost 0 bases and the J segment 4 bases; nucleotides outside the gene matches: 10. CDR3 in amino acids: CASSQDLTSGSHGTGELFF. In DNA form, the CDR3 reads TGCGCCAGCAGCCAAGATCTTACTAGCGGGAGTCATGGCACCGGGGAGCTGTTTTTT.

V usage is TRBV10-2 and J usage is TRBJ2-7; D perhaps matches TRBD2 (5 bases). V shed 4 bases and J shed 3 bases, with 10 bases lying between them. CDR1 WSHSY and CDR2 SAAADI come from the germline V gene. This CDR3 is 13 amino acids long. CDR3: CASSGAADYEQYF. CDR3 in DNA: TGCGCCAGCAGTGGAGCGGCCGACTACGAGCAGTACTTC.

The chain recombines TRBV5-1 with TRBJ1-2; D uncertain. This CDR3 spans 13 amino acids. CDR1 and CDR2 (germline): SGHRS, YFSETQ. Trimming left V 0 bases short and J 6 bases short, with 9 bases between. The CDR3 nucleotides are TGCGCCAGCAGCTTGGCCACAGAAGATGGCTACACCTTC. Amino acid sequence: CASSLATEDGYTF.

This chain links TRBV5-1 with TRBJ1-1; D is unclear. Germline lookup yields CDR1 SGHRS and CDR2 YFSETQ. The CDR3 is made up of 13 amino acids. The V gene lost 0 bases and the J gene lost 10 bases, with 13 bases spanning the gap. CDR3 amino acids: CASSLDGQLGAFF. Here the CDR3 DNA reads TGCGCCAGCAGCTTGGATGGGCAATTGGGAGCTTTCTTT.

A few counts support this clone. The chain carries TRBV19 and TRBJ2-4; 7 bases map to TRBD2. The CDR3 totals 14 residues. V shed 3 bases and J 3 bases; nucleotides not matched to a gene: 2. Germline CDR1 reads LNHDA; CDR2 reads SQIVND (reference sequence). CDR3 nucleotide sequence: TGTGCCAGTAGTATTCTAGCGGACAAAAACATTCAGTACTTC. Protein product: CASSILADKNIQYF.

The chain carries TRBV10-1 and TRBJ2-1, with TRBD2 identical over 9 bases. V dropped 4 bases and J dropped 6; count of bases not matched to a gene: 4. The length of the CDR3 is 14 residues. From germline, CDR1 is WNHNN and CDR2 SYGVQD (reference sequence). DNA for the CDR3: TGCGCCAGCAGTGCGACTAGCGGTATCAATGAGCAGTTCTTC. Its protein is CASSATSGINEQFF.

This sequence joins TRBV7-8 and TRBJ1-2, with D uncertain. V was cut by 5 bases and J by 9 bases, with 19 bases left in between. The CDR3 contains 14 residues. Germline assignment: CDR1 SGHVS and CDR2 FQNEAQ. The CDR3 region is CASSLSQDLWRYTF. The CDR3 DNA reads TGTGCCAGCAGCCTGTCTCAGGACTTATGGCGCTACACCTTC.